Listed here are 27 T cell receptor beta chains from one sample, sequenced in a study of immune evolution from preneoplasia to lung adenocarcinoma. Assay: immunoSEQ multiplex PCR; the TCRdb copy retains only in-frame clones and omits some. The table shows about 9,000 clones, with approximately 85% occurring only once. Specimen: FFPE minimally invasive lung adenocarcinoma tissue. The source of these receptors is a person aged 65-85 years with lung adenocarcinoma.

This sequence joins TRBV5-1 and TRBJ1-2; D unclear. In germline, CDR1 is SGHRS, CDR2 YFSETQ. The CDR3 length is 13 residues. V shed 4 bases and J shed 2 bases, with 9 bases lying between them. CDR3 sequence reads: CASSEGFNYGYTF. The CDR3 coding sequence is TGCGCCAGCAGCGAGGGATTCAACTATGGCTACACCTTC.

This sequence joins TRBV12-5 and TRBJ2-7; 7 bases match TRBD1. The J segment lost 5 bases and the V segment lost 7 bases, leaving 8 bases of the junction unmatched. The CDR3 extends over 13 amino acids. Germline values: CDR1 LGHNT, CDR2 FRNRAP. DNA for the CDR3: TGTGCTAGTGCCTCGACAGGGCCCCACGAGCAGTACTTC. Its translation: CASASTGPHEQYF.

This clone was picked up a small number of times. This chain uses TRBV2 with TRBJ2-7, with 10 bases identical to TRBD2. Germline assignment: CDR1 SNHLY and CDR2 FYNNEI. V was pared by 6 bases and J by 7 bases, with 12 bases of the junction left unmatched. The CDR3 extends over 15 amino acids. CDR3 sequence reads: CASSDTAGGLREQYF. The DNA for the CDR3 is TGTGCCAGCAGCGATACAGCGGGGGGGCTTAGGGAGCAGTACTTC.

The rearrangement joins TRBV28 to TRBJ2-3; 7 nucleotides match TRBD1. CDR1 is MDHEN and CDR2 is SYDVKM in the germline V gene. The CDR3 has 16 amino acids. V lost 5 bases and J lost 5; bases outside the gene matches: 13. The CDR3 sequence is CASSVWGPGGLDTQYF. DNA for the CDR3: TGTGCCAGCAGTGTGTGGGGGCCAGGGGGTCTAGATACGCAGTATTTT.

This sequence joins TRBV25-1 and TRBJ1-2, with TRBD1 as a possible D gene (6 bases). With 3 bases removed from V and 3 bases from J, the gap between germline ends came to 20 bases. The CDR3 loop spans 17 amino acids. The germline gives CDR1 MGHDK, CDR2 SYGVNS. The CDR3: CASSEGAGSGGYYGYTF. For the CDR3, the DNA is TGTGCCAGCAGTGAGGGGGCAGGGAGCGGAGGATACTATGGCTACACCTTC.

The rearrangement uses TRBV13 and TRBJ1-3, with D hard to call. The CDR3 runs 11 residues. CDR1 is PRHDT, CDR2 FYEKMQ, per germline (reference sequence). The CDR3 spells CVLSSGNTIYF. The CDR3 region has the DNA TGTGTCCTCTCTTCGGGAAACACCATATATTTT.

This clone was observed a few times. This chain joins TRBV28 and TRBJ2-7; a weak D match, TRBD2 (5 bases). The CDR3 consists of 14 residues. CDR1 is MDHEN, CDR2 SYDVKM, per germline. Trimming pared 2 bases from V and 5 bases from J, leaving 13 bases between. CDR3 nucleotide sequence: TGTGCCAGCAGTTTACGAGGAGGTCCCAACGAGCAGTACTTC. Translated, it gives CASSLRGGPNEQYF.

The chain is built from TRBV5-1 and TRBJ2-1; D not certain. Looked up from germline, CDR1 is SGHRS and CDR2 is YFSETQ. Trimming cost V 2 bases and J 10 bases, with 13 bases left between them. This CDR3 has 13 residues. As DNA, the CDR3 is TGCGCCAGCAGCTTAGGTTCCGGGCGGGAGCAGTTCTTC. This gives the protein CASSLGSGREQFF.

V usage is TRBV7-8 and J usage is TRBJ2-7; D is possibly TRBD1 (6 bases). The V end was cut by 4 bases, the J end by 4 bases, with 17 bases between. The germline V gene has CDR1 SGHVS and CDR2 FQNEAQ. The CDR3 spans 15 residues. CDR3 bases: TGTGCCAGCAGCTCTCCAACTCAGGGGCGGTACGAGCAGTACTTC. This codes for CASSSPTQGRYEQYF.

This chain links TRBV5-6 with TRBJ1-1, with 9 positions matching TRBD1. After removal of 5 bases from V and 7 bases from J, the junction contained 9 bases not matched to a gene. This CDR3 has 14 amino acids. The germline V gene has CDR1 SGHDT and CDR2 YYEEEE. CDR3 amino acids: CASSSGQGKNEAFF. CDR3 sequence (DNA): TGTGCCAGCAGTTCGGGACAGGGAAAAAATGAAGCTTTCTTT.

This clone occurred a few times. The rearrangement uses TRBV11-1 and TRBJ2-3; D gene ambiguous. CDR1 is SGHAT and CDR2 is FQDESV in the germline V gene (reference sequence). V lost 3 bases to trimming and J lost 3 bases, with 13 bases between them. The CDR3 consists of 15 residues. In DNA, the CDR3 is TGTGCCAGCAGCTTCGGCAGGATTTTAACAGATACGCAGTATTTT. It translates to CASSFGRILTDTQYF.

This clone was seen more than once but under ten times. The CDR3 DNA reads TGTGCCACCAGCAGGGACGGGACGGACACTGAAGCTTTCTTT. Amino acids: CATSRDGTDTEAFF. The rearrangement links TRBV15 to TRBJ1-1, with a weak D call TRBD1 (5 bases). With 3 bases removed from V and 3 bases from J, the gap between germline ends came to 11 bases. This CDR3 comprises 14 residues. Per germline, CDR1 LNHNV and CDR2 YYDKDF (reference sequence).

The V gene is TRBV19, the J gene TRBJ1-1, with D possibly TRBD1 on 6 matching bases. The CDR3 runs to 13 residues. Trimming removed 7 bases from V and 0 bases from J, with 9 bases in between. Germline values: CDR1 LNHDA, CDR2 SQIVND (reference sequence). In nucleotides, the CDR3 is TGTGCCAGTATCGGGACACTGAACACTGAAGCTTTCTTT. The encoded protein is CASIGTLNTEAFF.

The J gene is TRBJ1-5, the V gene TRBV6-6; no clear D. Germline-derived CDR1 and CDR2 are MNHNY and SVGAGI (reference sequence). There are 13 residues in the CDR3. Between the trimmed V and J ends, which lost 0 bases and 11 bases, there was a span of 11 bases. This CDR3 reads CASSYSPLLSQHF. CDR3 DNA: TGTGCCAGCAGTTACTCCCCACTCCTGTCCCAGCATTTT.

The rearrangement links TRBV18 to TRBJ1-2, with D tentatively TRBD1 (5 bases). V was pared by 6 bases and J by 4 bases, with 15 bases between. Germline CDR1 reads KGHSH; CDR2 reads LQKENI. The CDR3 length is 14 residues. CDR3 coding DNA: TGTGCCAGCTCTTGGCTGGGGGATTCCTATGGCTACACCTTC. This sequence encodes CASSWLGDSYGYTF.

This sequence joins TRBV5-6 and TRBJ2-7; 9 nucleotides line up with TRBD2. The CDR3 runs 16 residues. After removal of 0 bases from V and 3 bases from J, the junction contained 7 bases not matched to a gene. Germline lookup yields CDR1 SGHDT and CDR2 YYEEEE. The CDR3 spells CASSLGSGGLFYEQYF. The CDR3 nucleotides read TGTGCCAGCAGCTTGGGTAGCGGGGGCCTTTTCTACGAGCAGTACTTC. Full variable domain (remainder filled in from reference TRBV5-6 and TRBJ2-7): DAGVTQSPTHLIKTRGQQVTLRCSPKSGHDTVSWYQQALGQGPQFIFQYYEEEERQRGNFPDRFSGHQFPNYSSELNVNALLLGDSALYLCASSLGSGGLFYEQYFGPGTRLTVT.

For this clone: One end of the junction varies from germline; a read error may be responsible. The chain is built from TRBV11-3 and TRBJ2-1; 8 positions match TRBD1. Germline CDR1 reads SGHNT; CDR2 reads YENEEA. The CDR3 loop spans 15 amino acids. The CDR3 is CASSSTGASDNEQFF. As DNA, the CDR3 is TGTGCCAGCAGCTCGACAGGGGCCTCCGACAATGAGCAGTTCTTC.

The chain links TRBV15 to TRBJ2-6; D is possibly TRBD1 (8 bases). Trimming left V 7 bases short and J 2 bases short, with 12 bases between. Germline V gives CDR1 LNHNV, CDR2 YYDKDF (reference sequence). This CDR3 is 15 amino acids long. The CDR3 here is CATNRGGTGANVLTF. CDR3 DNA sequence: TGTGCCACCAACAGGGGGGGAACTGGGGCCAACGTCCTGACTTTC.

The rearrangement joins TRBV5-4 to TRBJ2-7; a possible D gene is TRBD2 (6 bases). Per germline, CDR1 SGHNT and CDR2 YYREEE (reference sequence). The V end lost 0 bases, the J end lost 1 base, and 14 bases lay between the germline ends. This CDR3 is built from 16 residues. CDR3 region: CASSLVQGAGSYEQYF. CDR3 nucleotide sequence: TGTGCCAGCAGCTTGGTCCAGGGTGCGGGATCCTACGAGCAGTACTTC.

The chain employs TRBV6-1 and TRBJ2-1; D gene unclear. The V and J ends lost 4 bases and 4 bases respectively, with 8 bases between them. This CDR3 has 13 amino acids. CDR1 and CDR2 (germline): MNHNS, SASEGT. The CDR3 here is CASSVVGYNEQFF. CDR3 in DNA: TGTGCCAGCAGTGTAGTCGGTTACAATGAGCAGTTCTTC.

This chain joins TRBV6-5 and TRBJ1-1; no firm D call. CDR1 is MNHEY, CDR2 SVGAGI, per germline. V was shortened by 0 bases and J by 0 bases, with 8 bases between the two germline ends. This CDR3 has 15 residues. The CDR3 spells CASSYSLTMNTEAFF. CDR3 DNA: TGTGCCAGCAGTTACTCGCTGACAATGAACACTGAAGCTTTCTTT.

The chain carries TRBV27 and TRBJ2-2, with TRBD2 as a possible D gene (6 bases). The CDR3 extends over 15 amino acids. Germline lookup yields CDR1 MNHEY and CDR2 SMNVEV (reference sequence). With 7 bases removed from V and 1 base from J, the gap between germline ends came to 13 bases. CDR3 residues: CASKVDGGNTGELFF. The CDR3 region has the DNA TGTGCCAGCAAGGTGGACGGGGGGAACACCGGGGAGCTGTTTTTT.

The V gene is TRBV19, the J gene TRBJ1-5; 9 bases align to TRBD1. Germline V gene data show CDR1 as LNHDA and CDR2 as SQIVND (reference sequence). The CDR3 extends over 14 amino acids. Trimming removed 6 bases from V and 5 bases from J; junction bases left unmatched: 5. In nucleotides, the CDR3 is TGTGCCAGTAGCTCCGGGACAGGGTATCAGCCCCAGCATTTT. It encodes CASSSGTGYQPQHF.

This clone was counted only a few times. This sequence joins TRBV10-3 and TRBJ1-1; 7 bases match TRBD1. CDR1 is ENHRY, CDR2 SYGVKD, per germline. CDR3 size: 14 residues. J lost 3 bases, V lost 6 bases, and 7 bases had no gene match. CDR3 loop: CAISSTGSDTEAFF. In nucleotides, the CDR3 is TGTGCCATCAGCTCGACAGGGTCGGACACTGAAGCTTTCTTT.

The chain carries TRBV27 and TRBJ2-3, with a weak D call TRBD1 (6 bases). V dropped 4 bases and J dropped 2 bases, with 19 bases sitting between them. The CDR3 has 17 residues. CDR1 is MNHEY, CDR2 SMNVEV, per germline (reference sequence). The CDR3: CASSSRRQAGITDTQYF. CDR3 nucleotide sequence: TGTGCCAGCAGTTCCCGCCGACAGGCAGGTATCACAGATACGCAGTATTTT.

This rearrangement joins TRBV7-6 to TRBJ2-2; 8 nucleotides align to TRBD1. The ends lost 5 bases at V and 1 base at J; junction bases unmatched: 6. This CDR3 spans 16 amino acids. The germline gives CDR1 SGHVS, CDR2 FNYEAQ. Here the CDR3 reads CASSPPTGVNTGELFF. CDR3 DNA: TGTGCCAGCAGCCCTCCGACAGGGGTGAACACCGGGGAGCTGTTTTTT.

The rearrangement uses TRBV14 and TRBJ1-2; D is perhaps TRBD1 (6 bases). Deletions cut 4 bases from V and 3 bases from J, with 15 bases between. There are 15 residues in the CDR3. Germline CDR1 reads SGHDN; CDR2 reads FVKESK. As DNA, the CDR3 is TGTGCCAGCAGCCCTCACCGGAGACAGGACTATGGCTACACCTTC. Translation: CASSPHRRQDYGYTF. Full variable domain (rest looked up from reference TRBV14 and TRBJ1-2): EAGVTQFPSHSVIEKGQTVTLRCDPISGHDNLYWYRRVMGKEIKFLLHFVKESKQDESGMPNNRFLAERTGGTYSTLKVQPAELEDSGVYFCASSPHRRQDYGYTFGSGTRLTVV.